This TCR beta chain was observed in a study of cytomegalovirus exposure and HLA in healthy donors. Study conclusions and caveats: TCR beta V- and J-gene trimming was later associated with a missense DCLRE1C variant. Donor immune exposure was known only as CMV serostatus. The study put 150 to 200 TCR beta chains on its list as cytomegalovirus-associated. Later analysis identified several of the most significant clusters that appeared linked to common viral pathogens.

The CDR3 is made up of 12 amino acids. Per the germline V gene, CDR1 is SEHNR and CDR2 is FQNEAQ (reference sequence). V was pared by 4 bases and J by 7 bases, with 7 bases between. With 60 Vbeta and 13 Jbeta primers, the PCR was carried out. Here immunoSEQ multiplex PCR was the method, and the copy in TCRdb shows in-frame clones only, minus some. The sample yields about 180,000 clones, around four fifths seen once. Note on this clone: Antigen: not known.

This TCR was sampled from a girl between 10 and 17 years old in good health and CMV-seropositive. The material sequenced was PBMCs. This chain connects TRBV7-9 to TRBJ2-2, with D hard to call. CDR3 protein: CASSYYSGELFF. CDR3 nucleotides: TGTGCCAGCAGCTACTATAGCGGGGAGCTGTTTTTT.